The present T cell receptor beta chain was sequenced within a study of T-cell reconstitution after alpha-beta-depleted transplantation in children. Study-wide points: It was reported that alpha-beta T cells came from several hundred expanded graft clones (about two months after transplant).

V was clipped by 4 bases and J by 2 bases, with 9 bases between them. The CDR3 loop spans 13 amino acids. Germline values: CDR1 MDHEN, CDR2 SYDVKM. As it was prepared, the TCRbeta library received unique molecular identifiers. TCRdb used MiXCR to reprocess the PCR reads, holding one entry per CDR3 protein. This table has about 250,000 distinct CDR3 sequences, about 24% appearing once. This clonotype was counted only a few times. Its antigen is currently unknown. The sequence came from a female patient aged 2 to 10 who had a stem cell transplant for congenital amegakaryocytic thrombocytopenia, so the T cells may come from the graft donor. The sequences come from PBMCs, mostly from graft donor cells, collected 360 days after TCRalphabeta/CD19-depleted stem cell transplant. The V gene is TRBV28, the J gene TRBJ2-7; D ambiguous. In nucleotides, the CDR3 is TGTGCCAGCAGTTCCGGGCCAGCCTACGAGCAGTACTTC. Translating gives CASSSGPAYEQYF. Looking up the rest from reference TRBV28 and TRBJ2-7 gives the full variable domain: DVKVTQSSRYLVKRTGEKVFLECVQDMDHENMFWYRQDPGLGLRLIYFSYDVKMKEKGDIPEGYSVSREKKERFSLILESASTNQTSMYLCASSSGPAYEQYFGPGTRLTVT.